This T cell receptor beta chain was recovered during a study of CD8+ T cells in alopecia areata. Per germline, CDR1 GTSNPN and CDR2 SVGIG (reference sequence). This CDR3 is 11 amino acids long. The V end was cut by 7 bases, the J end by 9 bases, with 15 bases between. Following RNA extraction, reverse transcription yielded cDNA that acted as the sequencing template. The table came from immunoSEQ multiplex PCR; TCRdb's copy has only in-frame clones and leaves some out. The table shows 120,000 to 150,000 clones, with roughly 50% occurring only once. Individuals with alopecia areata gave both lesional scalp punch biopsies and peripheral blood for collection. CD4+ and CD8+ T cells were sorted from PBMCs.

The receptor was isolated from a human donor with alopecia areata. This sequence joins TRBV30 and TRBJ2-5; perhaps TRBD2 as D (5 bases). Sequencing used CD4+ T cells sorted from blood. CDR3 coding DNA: TGTGCCTACCGGGATCTTCTGGCCCAGTACTTC. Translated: CAYRDLLAQYF. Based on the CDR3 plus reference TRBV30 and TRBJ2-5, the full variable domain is SQTIHQWPATLVQPVGSPLSLECTVEGTSNPNLYWYRQAAGRGLQLLFYSVGIGQISSEVPQNLSASRPQDRQFILSSKKLLLSDSGFYLCAYRDLLAQYFGPGTRLLVL.